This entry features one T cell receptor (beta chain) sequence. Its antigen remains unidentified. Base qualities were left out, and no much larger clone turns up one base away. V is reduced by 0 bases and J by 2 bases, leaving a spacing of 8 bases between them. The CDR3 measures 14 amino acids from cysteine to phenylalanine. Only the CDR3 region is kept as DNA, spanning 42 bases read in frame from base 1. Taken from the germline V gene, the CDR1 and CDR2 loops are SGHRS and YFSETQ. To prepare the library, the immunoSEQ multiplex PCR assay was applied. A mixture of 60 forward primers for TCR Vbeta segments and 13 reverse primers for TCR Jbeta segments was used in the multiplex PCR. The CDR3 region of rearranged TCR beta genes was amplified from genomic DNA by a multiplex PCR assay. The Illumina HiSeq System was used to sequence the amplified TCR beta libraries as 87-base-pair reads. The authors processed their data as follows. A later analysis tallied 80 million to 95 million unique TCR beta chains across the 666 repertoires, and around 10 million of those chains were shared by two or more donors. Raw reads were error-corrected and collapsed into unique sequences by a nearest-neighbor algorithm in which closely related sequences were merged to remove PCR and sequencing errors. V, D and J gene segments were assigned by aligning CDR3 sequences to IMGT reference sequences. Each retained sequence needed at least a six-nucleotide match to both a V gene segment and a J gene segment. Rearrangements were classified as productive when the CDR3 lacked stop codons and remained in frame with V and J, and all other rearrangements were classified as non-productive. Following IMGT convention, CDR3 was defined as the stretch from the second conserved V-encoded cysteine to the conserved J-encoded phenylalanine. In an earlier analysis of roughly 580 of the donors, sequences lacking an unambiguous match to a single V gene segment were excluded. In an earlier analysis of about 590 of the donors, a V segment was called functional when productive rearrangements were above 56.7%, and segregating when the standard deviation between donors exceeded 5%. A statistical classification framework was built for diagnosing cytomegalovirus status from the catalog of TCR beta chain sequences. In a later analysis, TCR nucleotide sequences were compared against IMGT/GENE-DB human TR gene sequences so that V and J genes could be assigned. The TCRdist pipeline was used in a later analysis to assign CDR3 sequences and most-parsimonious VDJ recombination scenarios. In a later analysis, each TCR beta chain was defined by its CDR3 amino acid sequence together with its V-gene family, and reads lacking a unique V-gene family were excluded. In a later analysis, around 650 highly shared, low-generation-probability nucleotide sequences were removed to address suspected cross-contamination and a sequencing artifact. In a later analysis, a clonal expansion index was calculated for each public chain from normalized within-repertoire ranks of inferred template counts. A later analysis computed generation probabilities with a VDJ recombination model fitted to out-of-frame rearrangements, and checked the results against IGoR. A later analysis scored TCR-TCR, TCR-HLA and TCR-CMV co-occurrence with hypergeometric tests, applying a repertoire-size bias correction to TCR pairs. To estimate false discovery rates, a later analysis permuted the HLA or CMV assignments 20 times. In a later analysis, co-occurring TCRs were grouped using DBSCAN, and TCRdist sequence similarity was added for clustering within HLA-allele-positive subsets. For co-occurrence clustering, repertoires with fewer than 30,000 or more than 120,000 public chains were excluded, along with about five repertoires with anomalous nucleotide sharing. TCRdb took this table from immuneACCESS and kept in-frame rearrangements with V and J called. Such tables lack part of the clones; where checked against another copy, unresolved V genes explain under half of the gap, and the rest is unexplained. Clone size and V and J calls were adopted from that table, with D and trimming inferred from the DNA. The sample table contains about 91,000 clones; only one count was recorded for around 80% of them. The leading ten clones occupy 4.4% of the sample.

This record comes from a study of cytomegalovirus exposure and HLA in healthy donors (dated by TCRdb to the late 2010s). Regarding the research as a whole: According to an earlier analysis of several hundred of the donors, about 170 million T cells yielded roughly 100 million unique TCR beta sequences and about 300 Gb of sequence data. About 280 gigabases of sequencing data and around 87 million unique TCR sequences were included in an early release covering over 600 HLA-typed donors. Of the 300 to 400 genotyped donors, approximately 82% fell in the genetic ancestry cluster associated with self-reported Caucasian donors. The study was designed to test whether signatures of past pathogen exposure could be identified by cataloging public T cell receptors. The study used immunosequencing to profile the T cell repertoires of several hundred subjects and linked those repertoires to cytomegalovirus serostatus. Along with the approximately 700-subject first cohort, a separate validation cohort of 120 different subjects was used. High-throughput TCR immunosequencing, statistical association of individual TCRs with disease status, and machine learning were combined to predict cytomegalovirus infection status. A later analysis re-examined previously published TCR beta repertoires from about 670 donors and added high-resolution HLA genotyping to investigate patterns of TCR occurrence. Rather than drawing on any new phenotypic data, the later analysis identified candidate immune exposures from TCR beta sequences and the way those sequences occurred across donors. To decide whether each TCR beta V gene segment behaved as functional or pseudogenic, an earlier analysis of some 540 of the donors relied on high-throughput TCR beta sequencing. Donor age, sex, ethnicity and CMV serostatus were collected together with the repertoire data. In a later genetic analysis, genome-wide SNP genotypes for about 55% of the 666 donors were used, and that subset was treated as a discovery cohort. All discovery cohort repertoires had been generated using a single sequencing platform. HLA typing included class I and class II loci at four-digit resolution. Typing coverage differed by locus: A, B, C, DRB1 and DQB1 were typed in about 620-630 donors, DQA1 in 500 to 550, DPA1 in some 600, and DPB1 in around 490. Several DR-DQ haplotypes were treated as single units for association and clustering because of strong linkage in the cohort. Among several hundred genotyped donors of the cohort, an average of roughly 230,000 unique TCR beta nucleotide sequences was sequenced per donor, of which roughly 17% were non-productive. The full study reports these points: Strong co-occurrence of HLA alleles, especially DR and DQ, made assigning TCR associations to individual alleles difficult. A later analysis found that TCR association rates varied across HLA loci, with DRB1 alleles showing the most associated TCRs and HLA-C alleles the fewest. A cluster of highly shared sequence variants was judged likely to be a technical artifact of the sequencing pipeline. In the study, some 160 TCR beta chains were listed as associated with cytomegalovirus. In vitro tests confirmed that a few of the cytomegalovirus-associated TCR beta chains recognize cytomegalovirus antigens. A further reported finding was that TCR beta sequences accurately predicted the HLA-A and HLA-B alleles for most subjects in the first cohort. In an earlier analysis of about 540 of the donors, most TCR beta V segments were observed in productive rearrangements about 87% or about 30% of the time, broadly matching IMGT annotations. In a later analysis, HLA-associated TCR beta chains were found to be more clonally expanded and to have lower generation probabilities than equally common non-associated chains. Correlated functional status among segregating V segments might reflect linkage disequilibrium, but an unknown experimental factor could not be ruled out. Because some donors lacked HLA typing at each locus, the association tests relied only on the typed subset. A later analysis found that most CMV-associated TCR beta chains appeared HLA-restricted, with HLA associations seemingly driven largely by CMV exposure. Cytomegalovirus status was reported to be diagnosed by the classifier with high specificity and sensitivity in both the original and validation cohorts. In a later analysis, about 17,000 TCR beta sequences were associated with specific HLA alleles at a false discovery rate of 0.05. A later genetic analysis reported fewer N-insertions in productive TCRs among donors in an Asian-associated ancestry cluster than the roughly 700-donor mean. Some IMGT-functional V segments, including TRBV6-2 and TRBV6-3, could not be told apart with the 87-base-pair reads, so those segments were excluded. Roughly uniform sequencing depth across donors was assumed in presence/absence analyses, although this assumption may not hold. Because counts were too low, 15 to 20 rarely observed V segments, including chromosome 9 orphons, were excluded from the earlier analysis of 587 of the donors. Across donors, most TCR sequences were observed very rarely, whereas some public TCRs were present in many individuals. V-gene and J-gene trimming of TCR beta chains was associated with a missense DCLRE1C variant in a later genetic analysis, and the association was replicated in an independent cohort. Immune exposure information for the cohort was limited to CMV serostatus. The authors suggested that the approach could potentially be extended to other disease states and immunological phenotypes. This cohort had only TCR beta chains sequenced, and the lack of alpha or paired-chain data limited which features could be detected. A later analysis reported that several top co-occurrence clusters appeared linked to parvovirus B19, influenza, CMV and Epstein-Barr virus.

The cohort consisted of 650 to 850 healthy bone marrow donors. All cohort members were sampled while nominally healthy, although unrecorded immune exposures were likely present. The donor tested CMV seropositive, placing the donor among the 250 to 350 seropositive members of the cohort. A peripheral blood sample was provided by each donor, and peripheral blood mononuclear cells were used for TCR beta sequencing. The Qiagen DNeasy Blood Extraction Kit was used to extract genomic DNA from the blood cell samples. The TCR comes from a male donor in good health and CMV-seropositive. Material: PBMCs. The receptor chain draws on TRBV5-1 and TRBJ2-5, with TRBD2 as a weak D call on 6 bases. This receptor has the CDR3 CASSLGGTQETQYF. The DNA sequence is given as TGCGCCAGCAGCTTGGGTGGGACTCAAGAGACCCAGTACTTC.